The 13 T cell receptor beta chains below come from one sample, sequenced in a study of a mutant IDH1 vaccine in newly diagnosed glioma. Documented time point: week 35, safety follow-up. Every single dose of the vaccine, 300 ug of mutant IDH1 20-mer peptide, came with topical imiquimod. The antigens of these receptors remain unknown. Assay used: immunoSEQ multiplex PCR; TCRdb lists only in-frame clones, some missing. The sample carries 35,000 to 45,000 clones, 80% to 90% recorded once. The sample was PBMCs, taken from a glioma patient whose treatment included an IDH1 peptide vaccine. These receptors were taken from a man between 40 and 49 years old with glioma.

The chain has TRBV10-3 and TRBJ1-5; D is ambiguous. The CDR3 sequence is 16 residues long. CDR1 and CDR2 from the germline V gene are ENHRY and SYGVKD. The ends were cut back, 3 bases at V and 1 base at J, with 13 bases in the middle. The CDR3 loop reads CAISDGSQWSNQPQHF. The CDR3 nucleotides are TGTGCCATCAGTGATGGCTCCCAGTGGAGCAATCAGCCCCAGCATTTT.

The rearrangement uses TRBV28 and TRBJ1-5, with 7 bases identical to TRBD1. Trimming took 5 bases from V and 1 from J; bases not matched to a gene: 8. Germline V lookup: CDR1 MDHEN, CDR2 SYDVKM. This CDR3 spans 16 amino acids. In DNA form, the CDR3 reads TGTGCCAGCAGTCCCGACAGGGTGATGAGCAATCAGCCCCAGCATTTT. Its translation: CASSPDRVMSNQPQHF. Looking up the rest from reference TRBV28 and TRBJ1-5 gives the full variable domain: DVKVTQSSRYLVKRTGEKVFLECVQDMDHENMFWYRQDPGLGLRLIYFSYDVKMKEKGDIPEGYSVSREKKERFSLILESASTNQTSMYLCASSPDRVMSNQPQHFGDGTRLSIL.

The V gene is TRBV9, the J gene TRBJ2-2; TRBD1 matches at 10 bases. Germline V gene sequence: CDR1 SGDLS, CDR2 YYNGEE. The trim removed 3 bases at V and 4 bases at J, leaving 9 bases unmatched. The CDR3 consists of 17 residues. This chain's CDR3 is CASSARLGQGFTGELFF. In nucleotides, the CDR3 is TGTGCCAGCAGCGCCCGACTGGGACAGGGGTTCACCGGGGAGCTGTTTTTT.

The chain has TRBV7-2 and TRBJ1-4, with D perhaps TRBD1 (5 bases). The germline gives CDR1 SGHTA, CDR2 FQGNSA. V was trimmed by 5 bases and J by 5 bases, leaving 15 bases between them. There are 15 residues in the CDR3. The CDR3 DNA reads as TGTGCCAGCAGCGCAGCAGGGACCGAGAATGAAAAACTGTTTTTT. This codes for CASSAAGTENEKLFF.

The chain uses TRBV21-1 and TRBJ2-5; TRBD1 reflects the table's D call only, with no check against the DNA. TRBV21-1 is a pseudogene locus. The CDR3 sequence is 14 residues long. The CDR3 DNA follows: TGTGCCAGCAGCAAAGAGAAAGGGGGAGAGACCCAGTACTTC. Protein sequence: CASSKEKGGETQYF.

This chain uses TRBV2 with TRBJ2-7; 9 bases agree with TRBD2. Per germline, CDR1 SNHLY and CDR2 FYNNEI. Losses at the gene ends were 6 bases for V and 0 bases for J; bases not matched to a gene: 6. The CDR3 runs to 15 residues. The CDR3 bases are TGTGCCAGCAGAGGAGCGGGGGGTAGCTCCTACGAGCAGTACGTC. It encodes CASRGAGGSSYEQYV.

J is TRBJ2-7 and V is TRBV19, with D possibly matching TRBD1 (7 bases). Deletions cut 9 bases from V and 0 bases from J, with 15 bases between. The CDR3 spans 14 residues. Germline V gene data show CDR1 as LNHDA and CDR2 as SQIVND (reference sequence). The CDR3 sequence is CASKGGGVSYEQYF. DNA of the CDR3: TGTGCCAGCAAAGGGGGCGGGGTCTCCTACGAGCAGTACTTC.

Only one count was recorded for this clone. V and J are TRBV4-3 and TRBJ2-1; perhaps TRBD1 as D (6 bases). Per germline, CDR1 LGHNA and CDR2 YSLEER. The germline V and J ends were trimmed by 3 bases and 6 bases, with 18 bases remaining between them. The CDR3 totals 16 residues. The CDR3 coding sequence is TGCGCCAGCAGCCATACAGGGTCAGTATCCCTCAATGAGCAGTTCTTC. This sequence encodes CASSHTGSVSLNEQFF.

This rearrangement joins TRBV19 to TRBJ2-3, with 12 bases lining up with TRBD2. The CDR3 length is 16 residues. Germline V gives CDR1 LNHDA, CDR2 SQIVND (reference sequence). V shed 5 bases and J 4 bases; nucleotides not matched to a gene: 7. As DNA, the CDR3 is TGTGCCAGTAGTCTCGCTAGCGGGAGGGGCGCAGATACGCAGTATTTT. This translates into CASSLASGRGADTQYF.

The CDR3 nucleotides read TGTGCCATCAGGGGTCCGGACAACTCCTACAATGAGCAGTTCTTC. Translating it yields CAIRGPDNSYNEQFF. This sequence joins TRBV10-3 and TRBJ2-1; tentatively, D is TRBD1 (5 bases). This CDR3 contains 15 residues. The germline V gene has CDR1 ENHRY and CDR2 SYGVKD. Trimming took 6 bases from V and 0 from J, leaving 12 bases between them.

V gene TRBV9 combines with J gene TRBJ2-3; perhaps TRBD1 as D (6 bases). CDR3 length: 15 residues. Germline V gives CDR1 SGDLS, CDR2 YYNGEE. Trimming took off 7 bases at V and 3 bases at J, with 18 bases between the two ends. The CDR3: CASAGWGHSTDTQYF. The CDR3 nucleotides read TGTGCCAGCGCCGGGTGGGGACATTCAACAGATACGCAGTATTTT. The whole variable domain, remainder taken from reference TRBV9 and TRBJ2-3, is DSGVTQTPKHLITATGQRVTLRCSPRSGDLSVYWYQQSLDQGLQFLIQYYNGEERAKGNILERFSAQQFPDLHSELNLSSLELGDSALYFCASAGWGHSTDTQYFGPGTRLTVL.

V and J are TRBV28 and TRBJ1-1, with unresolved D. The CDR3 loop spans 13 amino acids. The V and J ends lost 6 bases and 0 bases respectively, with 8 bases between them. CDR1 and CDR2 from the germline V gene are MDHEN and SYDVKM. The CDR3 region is CASSRYMNTEAFF. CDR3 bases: TGTGCCAGCAGCCGATATATGAACACTGAAGCTTTCTTT.

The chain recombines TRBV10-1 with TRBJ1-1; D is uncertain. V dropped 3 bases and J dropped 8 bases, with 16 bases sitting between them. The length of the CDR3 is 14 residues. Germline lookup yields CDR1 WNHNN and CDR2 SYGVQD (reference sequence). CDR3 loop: CASSDRHGQSEAFF. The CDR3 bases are TGCGCCAGCAGTGATCGGCACGGCCAAAGCGAAGCTTTCTTT.